The 25 T cell receptor beta chains below come from one sample, sequenced in a study of cytomegalovirus exposure and HLA in healthy donors. In the PCR, 60 Vbeta and 13 Jbeta primers were used. The assay was immunoSEQ multiplex PCR, and TCRdb's table has in-frame clones only and misses some. The sample carries 200,000 or so clones, approximately 78% recorded once. The sequenced sample consisted of PBMCs. These receptors all come from a woman aged 50 to 60 in good health and CMV-seropositive.

This clone has a single count. The chain joins TRBV7-5 to TRBJ2-2; the table's TRBD2 call for D was not verified on the DNA. TRBV7-5 is flagged as a pseudogene. The CDR3 runs to 15 residues. CDR3 DNA sequence: TGTGTCAGAAGCTTAGACGCGGGTGGCACCGGGGAGCTGTTTTTT. It translates to CVRSLDAGGTGELFF.

The V gene is TRBV6-1, the J gene TRBJ2-3; TRBD2 agrees at 11 bases. The CDR3 has 16 amino acids. CDR1 is MNHNS and CDR2 is SASEGT in the germline V gene. J lost 2 bases, V lost 4 bases, and 5 bases had no gene match. The CDR3 nucleotides are TGTGCCAGCAGTGGGGAACTAGCGGGGGCCACAGATACGCAGTATTTT. Encoded protein: CASSGELAGATDTQYF.

The V gene is TRBV2, the J gene TRBJ1-3, with 8 bases matching TRBD1. V trimming: 5 bases; J trimming: 4 bases; junction bases outside the gene matches: 7. CDR3 length equals 15 residues. Germline CDR1 and CDR2: SNHLY and FYNNEI. The CDR3 region has the DNA TGTGCCAGCAGTTGGCAGGGGGCGAGCGGAAACACCATATATTTT. It specifies CASSWQGASGNTIYF. The variable domain in full, completed from reference TRBV2 and TRBJ1-3, reads EPEVTQTPSHQVTQMGQEVILRCVPISNHLYFYWYRQILGQKVEFLVSFYNNEISEKSEIFDDQFSVERPDGSNFTLKIRSTKLEDSAMYFCASSWQGASGNTIYFGEGSWLTVV.

The chain has TRBV25-1 and TRBJ2-1; D might be TRBD2 (6 bases). CDR3 length equals 13 residues. Germline V gene lookup returns CDR1 MGHDK and CDR2 SYGVNS. V lost 6 bases and J lost 8, with 14 bases in between. CDR3 loop: CASRGTRRDEQFF. CDR3 in DNA: TGTGCCAGCAGAGGGACTCGTCGGGATGAGCAGTTCTTC.

The CDR3 nucleotides are TGCGCCAGCAGCCACAGGCAGGGGGCCCCCACAGATACGCAGTATTTT. Amino acids: CASSHRQGAPTDTQYF. V gene TRBV4-1 combines with J gene TRBJ2-3; 8 bases match TRBD1. There are 16 residues in the CDR3. Trimming cost V 3 bases and J 2 bases; bases outside gene matches: 7. The germline V gene has CDR1 MGHRA and CDR2 YSYEKL.

The sample holds one count of this clone. This CDR3 is CAWSYGTDYEQYF. CDR3 coding DNA: TGTGCCTGGAGCTACGGGACAGATTACGAGCAGTACTTC. This sequence joins TRBV30 and TRBJ2-7; TRBD1 agrees at 7 bases. Germline V CDR1 and CDR2: GTSNPN, SVGIG (reference sequence). This CDR3 has 13 amino acids. Trimming took 3 bases from V and 4 from J; bases not matched to a gene: 6.

This chain links TRBV7-8 with TRBJ2-1, with 11 positions matching TRBD2. The germline V gene has CDR1 SGHVS and CDR2 FQNEAQ. CDR3 size: 16 residues. Unmatched junction bases numbered 9, after V lost 3 bases and J lost 8 bases. CDR3 in DNA: TGTGCCAGCAGCTTTTTAGCGGGAGGGGGGGGCGATGAGCAGTTCTTC. As protein: CASSFLAGGGGDEQFF.

This chain links TRBV5-1 with TRBJ2-7; TRBD1 might be the D (6 bases). Germline V CDR1 and CDR2: SGHRS, YFSETQ. The CDR3 totals 14 residues. Trimming shortened V by 0 bases and J by 2 bases, and 9 bases separated the two germline ends. The CDR3 here is CASSLDRETYEQYF. CDR3 DNA sequence: TGCGCCAGCAGCTTGGACAGGGAGACCTACGAGCAGTACTTC.

The chain uses TRBV2 and TRBJ2-3, with TRBD1 matching over 7 bases. Germline V gene lookup returns CDR1 SNHLY and CDR2 FYNNEI. This CDR3 is 15 amino acids long. Germline trimming cut 2 bases from V and 0 bases from J; bases unmatched to any gene: 2. The DNA of the CDR3 is TGTGCCAGCAGTGAACAGGGGGAAAGCACAGATACGCAGTATTTT. Its translation: CASSEQGESTDTQYF. Based on the CDR3 plus reference TRBV2 and TRBJ2-3, the full variable domain is EPEVTQTPSHQVTQMGQEVILRCVPISNHLYFYWYRQILGQKVEFLVSFYNNEISEKSEIFDDQFSVERPDGSNFTLKIRSTKLEDSAMYFCASSEQGESTDTQYFGPGTRLTVL.

The chain combines TRBV5-6 with TRBJ1-2; tentative D call: TRBD1 (6 bases). This CDR3 is 14 amino acids long. V lost 0 bases to trimming and J lost 8 bases, with 14 bases between them. CDR1 is SGHDT, CDR2 YYEEEE, per germline. The CDR3: CASSLVGGAEGYTF. The CDR3 DNA is TGTGCCAGCAGCTTGGTTGGGGGGGCCGAGGGCTACACCTTC.

The chain couples TRBV5-6 to TRBJ2-5; 7 bases agree with TRBD1. CDR3 length: 16 amino acids. The J segment lost 0 bases and the V segment lost 3 bases, leaving 8 bases of the junction unmatched. Germline loops: CDR1 SGHDT, CDR2 YYEEEE. The chain's CDR3 is CASSSLRGQNQETQYF. DNA of the CDR3: TGTGCCAGCAGCTCGCTTCGGGGACAGAACCAAGAGACCCAGTACTTC.

The chain links TRBV30 to TRBJ1-3, with 7 bases matching TRBD1. The CDR3 has 14 amino acids. Unmatched junction bases numbered 6, after V lost 3 bases and J lost 4 bases. Germline CDR1 reads GTSNPN; CDR2 reads SVGIG (reference sequence). In nucleotides, the CDR3 is TGTGCCTGGAGCCCGGGACAGCAAGGAAACACCATATATTTT. This gives the protein CAWSPGQQGNTIYF.

A single count supports this clone. The V and J genes are TRBV5-1 and TRBJ2-1; 8 bases are shared with TRBD2. The CDR3 has 14 residues. Germline CDR1 SGHRS, CDR2 YFSETQ. The ends lost 4 bases at V and 9 bases at J; junction bases unmatched: 9. DNA of the CDR3: TGCGCCAGCAGCAAACCGGGACTAGGTGGTGAGCAGTTCTTC. Its protein product is CASSKPGLGGEQFF.

The chain links TRBV11-2 to TRBJ2-3; 8 nucleotides agree with TRBD2. The germline CDR1 and CDR2 sequences are SGHAT and FQNNGV. The CDR3 is made up of 15 amino acids. V shed 4 bases and J 3 bases; nucleotides not matched to a gene: 6. The CDR3 region is CASSSNGRATDTQYF. DNA for the CDR3: TGTGCCAGCAGCTCAAACGGGAGGGCAACAGATACGCAGTATTTT. Looking up the rest from reference TRBV11-2 and TRBJ2-3 gives the full variable domain: EAGVAQSPRYKIIEKRQSVAFWCNPISGHATLYWYQQILGQGPKLLIQFQNNGVVDDSQLPKDRFSAERLKGVDSTLKIQPAKLEDSAVYLCASSSNGRATDTQYFGPGTRLTVL.

V is TRBV5-8 and J is TRBJ2-3, with TRBD2 matching 11 bases. This CDR3 region has 17 residues. The V gene end was trimmed by 0 bases and the J gene end by 0 bases; junction bases not matched to a gene: 3. Germline CDR1 reads SGHTS; CDR2 reads YDEGEE. The CDR3 loop is CASSLGLAGTSTDTQYF. The CDR3 DNA reads TGTGCCAGCAGCTTGGGACTAGCGGGAACCAGCACAGATACGCAGTATTTT.

This clone was found a few times. The junction does not match germline at one end; this may be a read error. The V gene is TRBV7-9, the J gene TRBJ2-3, with 15 positions matching TRBD2. The CDR3 sequence is 18 residues long. Germline V lookup: CDR1 SEHNR, CDR2 FQNEAQ (reference sequence). This CDR3 is CSSSPPPGLAGGPDTQYF. The CDR3 coding sequence is TGTTCCAGCAGCCCCCCCCCAGGACTAGCGGGAGGGCCAGATACGCAGTATTTT.

The chain joins TRBV6-5 to TRBJ2-7; 11 bases map to TRBD2. CDR1 MNHEY and CDR2 SVGAGI come from the germline V gene. Losses at the gene ends were 6 bases for V and 2 bases for J; bases not matched to a gene: 6. This CDR3 is built from 15 residues. The chain's CDR3 is CASSPIAGGPYEQYF. In DNA, the CDR3 is TGTGCCAGCAGCCCCATAGCGGGGGGGCCCTACGAGCAGTACTTC.

The chain carries TRBV2 and TRBJ2-7, with D uncertain. The CDR3 spans 13 residues. Germline CDR1 SNHLY, CDR2 FYNNEI. Trimming removed 5 bases at V and 7 bases at J, with 15 bases between. The CDR3 bases are TGTGCCAGCAGTCCTCTTCGCCTTGAGGAGCAGTACTTC. This gives the protein CASSPLRLEEQYF.

The chain combines TRBV23-1 with TRBJ2-5; 7 bases line up with TRBD1. TRBV23-1 is placed among ORFs of uncertain function. This CDR3 has 11 amino acids. The junction had 3 bases not matched to a gene; V was cut back by 11 bases and J by 3 bases. The DNA for the CDR3 is TGCGCCCGAGACAGGGAAGAGACCCAGTACTTC. It encodes CARDREETQYF.

This chain links TRBV29-1 with TRBJ2-3; D is ambiguous. CDR3 size: 14 residues. CDR1 and CDR2 (germline): SQVTM, ANQGSEA. Trimming took 1 base from V and 0 from J, leaving 8 bases between them. The CDR3 sequence: CSVEVLRSTDTQYF. The CDR3 DNA reads as TGCAGCGTTGAAGTTTTGCGAAGCACAGATACGCAGTATTTT.

The chain uses TRBV6-1 and TRBJ2-2, with 9 positions matching TRBD2. Germline CDR1 reads MNHNS; CDR2 reads SASEGT. J gave up 7 bases and V 0 bases, and 9 bases lay outside the gene matches. The CDR3 sequence is 17 residues long. CDR3 DNA: TGTGCCAGCAGTGAAGCGCGCGATAGCGGGAGAGGCGGGGAGCTGTTTTTT. It codes for CASSEARDSGRGGELFF.

This clone was observed a handful of times. The rearrangement uses TRBV6-1 and TRBJ1-5; TRBD1 agrees at 9 bases. Per the germline V gene, CDR1 is MNHNS and CDR2 is SASEGT. Trimming took 2 bases from V and 3 from J; bases not matched to a gene: 5. The CDR3 spans 16 residues. Written as DNA, the CDR3 is TGTGCCAGCAGTGAACCCACAGGGGGCTTCAATCAGCCCCAGCATTTT. It translates to CASSEPTGGFNQPQHF.

This clone is a singleton in its sample. The chain recombines TRBV7-2 with TRBJ2-7; 8 bases line up with TRBD2. The CDR3 runs 13 residues. Germline V gene lookup returns CDR1 SGHTA and CDR2 FQGNSA. V shed 4 bases and J 3 bases; nucleotides not matched to a gene: 2. This CDR3 is CASSWTSNYEQYF. In nucleotides, the CDR3 is TGTGCCAGCAGCTGGACTAGCAACTACGAGCAGTACTTC.

About this clone: The sample has other DNA sequences that encode this CDR3 too. The chain uses TRBV5-4 and TRBJ2-5, with 11 bases lining up with TRBD1. The CDR3 loop spans 16 amino acids. After removal of 0 bases from V and 0 bases from J, the junction contained 1 base not matched to a gene. The germline CDR1 and CDR2 sequences are SGHNT and YYREEE (reference sequence). The CDR3 DNA sequence: TGTGCCAGCAGCTTGGGGGACAGGGGGTACCAAGAGACCCAGTACTTC. As protein: CASSLGDRGYQETQYF. Together with reference TRBV5-4 and TRBJ2-5, the CDR3 gives the full variable domain: ETGVTQSPTHLIKTRGQQVTLRCSSQSGHNTVSWYQQALGQGPQFIFQYYREEENGRGNFPPRFSGLQFPNYSSELNVNALELDDSALYLCASSLGDRGYQETQYFGPGTRLLVL.

This sequence joins TRBV2 and TRBJ2-7, with D perhaps TRBD2 (7 bases). From germline, CDR1 is SNHLY and CDR2 FYNNEI. Trimming removed 7 bases from V and 2 bases from J, with 18 bases in between. The CDR3 runs to 15 residues. The CDR3 spells CASNKGGAVAYEQYF. The DNA of the CDR3 is TGTGCCAGCAACAAGGGGGGGGCAGTTGCCTACGAGCAGTACTTC.